The rows below give T cell receptor beta chains drawn from one sample of a study of blood T cell repertoires in COVID-19. Sequencing used immunoSEQ multiplex PCR; TCRdb keeps in-frame clones, though not all of them. This sample has more than 70,000 clones, with more than 60% found just once. The sample comprised peripheral blood. These receptors all stem from a human donor in a cohort sampled during active COVID-19. Each CDR3 is given with its conserved first and last residue. D genes are given only for firm matches. A row's size may be missing; if present it is once, few, many or a size class.

d_gene | j_gene | abundance | v_gene | CDR3aa | CDR3nt
TRBD1 | TRBJ2-2 | once | TRBV3-1/TRBV3-2 | CASSQTGDGELFF | TGTGCCAGCAGCCAGACAGGGGACGGGGAGCTGTTTTTT
TRBD1 | TRBJ2-7 | NA | TRBV5-6 | CASSPDRAYEQYF | TGTGCCAGCAGCCCTGACAGGGCCTACGAGCAGTACTTC
TRBD2 | TRBJ2-1 | NA | TRBV28 | CASSLAGGNNEQFF | TGTGCCAGCAGTTTGGCGGGAGGGAACAATGAGCAGTTCTTC
NA | TRBJ1-2 | NA | TRBV19 | CASRTRQARSNYGYTF | TGTGCCAGTAGGACAAGACAGGCGAGATCTAACTATGGCTACACCTTC
NA | TRBJ2-2 | NA | TRBV3-1/TRBV3-2 | CASNKLNTGELFF | TGTGCCAGCAATAAGCTGAACACCGGGGAGCTGTTTTTT
NA | TRBJ1-2 | NA | TRBV28 | CASTDRYYGYTF | TGTGCCAGCACAGACAGATATTATGGCTACACCTTC
NA | TRBJ2-3 | NA | TRBV20-1 | CSASTSPGTQYF | TGCAGTGCTAGTACTAGCCCGGGTACGCAGTATTTT
TRBD2 | TRBJ2-3 | NA | TRBV2 | CASNLGLAGSAPTDTQYF | TGTGCCAGCAACTTGGGACTAGCGGGGTCGGCGCCCACAGATACGCAGTATTTT
TRBD1 | TRBJ2-7 | NA | TRBV11-2 | CASSPRDRGNSYEQYF | TGTGCCAGCAGCCCCAGGGACAGGGGGAATTCCTACGAGCAGTACTTC
TRBD1 | TRBJ1-2 | once | TRBV6-1 | CASSGDRGLTNYGYTF | TGTGCCAGCAGTGGCGACAGGGGGTTAACTAACTATGGCTACACCTTC
TRBD1 | TRBJ2-2 | NA | TRBV19 | CASSIDYLDRGPNTGELFF | TGTGCCAGTAGTATAGATTATCTGGACAGGGGGCCGAACACCGGGGAGCTGTTTTTT
TRBD1 | TRBJ1-2 | NA | TRBV3-1/TRBV3-2 | CASSDVGQGIANYGYTF | TGTGCCAGCAGCGATGTAGGACAGGGGATCGCTAACTATGGCTACACCTTC
TRBD1 | TRBJ1-4 | few | TRBV4-1 | CASSPQGQGNRKLFF | TGCGCCAGCAGCCCGCAGGGACAGGGGAATCGAAAACTGTTTTTT
TRBD1 | TRBJ2-7 | medium-sized | TRBV7-6 | CASSPDRDGVGEQYF | TGTGCCAGCAGCCCCGACAGGGATGGGGTCGGCGAGCAGTACTTC
TRBD1 | TRBJ1-3 | NA | TRBV19 | CASSIGTGGIYSSGNTIYF | TGTGCCAGTAGTATAGGAACAGGGGGGATCTACTCCTCTGGAAACACCATATATTTT
TRBD2 | TRBJ2-3 | NA | TRBV4-1 | CASSQGTSGFTDTQYF | TGCGCCAGCAGCCAAGGTACTAGCGGGTTCACAGATACGCAGTATTTT
NA | TRBJ1-3 | NA | TRBV5-4 | CASSFRGDSGNTIYF | TGTGCCAGCAGCTTTAGGGGTGACTCTGGAAACACCATATATTTT
TRBD1 | TRBJ1-4 | NA | TRBV6-2/TRBV6-3 | CASSTNRGRSEKLFF | TGTGCCAGCAGTACAAACAGGGGGCGAAGCGAAAAACTGTTTTTT
TRBD2 | TRBJ2-3 | once | TRBV5-1 | CASSFRGLADTSTDTQYF | TGCGCCAGCAGCTTTCGGGGACTAGCAGATACTAGCACAGATACGCAGTATTTT
NA | TRBJ1-2 | NA | TRBV30 | CAWSPLNYGYTF | TGTGCCTGGAGTCCCTTAAACTATGGCTACACCTTC
NA | TRBJ1-5 | NA | TRBV5-1 | CASSPDPNQPQHF | TGCGCCAGCAGCCCAGATCCGAATCAGCCCCAGCATTTT
NA | TRBJ2-3 | NA | TRBV11-3 | CASSLVRTSTDTQYF | TGTGCCAGCAGCTTAGTGCGGACTAGCACAGATACGCAGTATTTT
TRBD1 | TRBJ1-2 | NA | TRBV7-8 | CASSFSAGTGFNYGYTF | TGTGCCAGCAGCTTTTCTGCCGGGACAGGCTTTAACTATGGCTACACCTTC
NA | TRBJ1-4 | once | TRBV28 | CASSLLGPVRRNEKLFF | TGTGCCAGCAGTTTGCTGGGGCCCGTTCGGCGAAATGAAAAACTGTTTTTT
TRBD1 | TRBJ1-1 | NA | TRBV15 | CATSRAGTGEFEAFF | TGTGCCACCAGCAGAGCGGGGACAGGGGAGTTTGAAGCTTTCTTT
NA | TRBJ1-1 | NA | TRBV9 | CASSATQMNTEAFF | TGTGCCAGCAGCGCCACACAGATGAACACTGAAGCTTTCTTT
NA | TRBJ2-5 | NA | TRBV12-3/TRBV12-4 | CASSLPGQETQYF | TGTGCCAGCAGTTTGCCGGGCCAAGAGACCCAGTACTTC
NA | TRBJ2-1 | NA | TRBV5-5 | CASSLGVAAYNEQFF | TGTGCCAGCAGCTTGGGAGTAGCGGCTTACAATGAGCAGTTCTTC
TRBD2 | TRBJ2-1 | NA | TRBV7-2 | CASSLETSGGAPNNEQFF | TGTGCCAGCAGCTTAGAGACTAGCGGGGGGGCGCCCAACAATGAGCAGTTCTTC